The present T cell receptor (beta chain) was sequenced within a study of blood T cell repertoires in COVID-19. Original data processing: Amplification of reference gene primers provided the estimated nucleated cell counts. Some clones are missing from TCRdb's copy, which holds only in-frame ones; the method was immunoSEQ multiplex PCR. D and trimming come from the DNA, and the V and J calls and clone size come from that table. The sample contains more than 40,000 clones, around 87% of which appear only once. With 4 bases removed from V and 5 bases from J, the gap between germline ends came to 9 bases. The CDR3 is 13 amino acids. Germline lookup yields CDR1 KGHSH and CDR2 LQKENI.

This TCR came from a human donor in a cohort sampled during active COVID-19. The chain uses TRBV18 and TRBJ2-1, with a possible D match to TRBD1 (5 bases). The specimen sequenced was peripheral blood. Written as DNA, the CDR3 is TGTGCCAGCTCACTCACAGGCGACAATGAGCAGTTCTTC. Its protein is CASSLTGDNEQFF.